This T cell receptor beta chain was identified in a study of cytomegalovirus exposure and HLA in healthy donors. Study-wide results and caveats: TCR beta V- and J-gene trimming was later associated with a missense DCLRE1C variant.

Trimming removed 3 bases from V and 5 bases from J, with 7 bases in between. CDR3 length: 12 residues. Germline values: CDR1 SGHDT, CDR2 YYEEEE. Both 60 Vbeta primers and 13 Jbeta primers went into the PCR. Method: immunoSEQ multiplex PCR; TCRdb's copy keeps in-frame clones and lacks some. The profile shows 100,000 to 150,000 clones, over 80% of them singletons. A word on this clone: What it binds is not known.

Sequencing used PBMCs. The chain links TRBV5-6 to TRBJ2-3, with D unresolved. The receptor comes from a man younger than 35 in good health and CMV-seropositive. The CDR3 spells CASSSSLDTQYF. The CDR3 DNA follows: TGTGCCAGCAGCTCGTCTCTAGATACGCAGTATTTT. The whole variable domain, remainder taken from reference TRBV5-6 and TRBJ2-3, is DAGVTQSPTHLIKTRGQQVTLRCSPKSGHDTVSWYQQALGQGPQFIFQYYEEEERQRGNFPDRFSGHQFPNYSSELNVNALLLGDSALYLCASSSSLDTQYFGPGTRLTVL.